Each of the 29 T cell receptor beta chains below was sequenced from the same sample in a study of T cells in localized non-small cell lung cancer. The protocol was immunoSEQ multiplex PCR, while the TCRdb copy is restricted to in-frame clones and leaves out a portion. This table has under 45,000 clones, 75% to 85% appearing once. The sample consisted of PBMCs, taken before any cancer treatment. Source of these receptors: a man aged 40-75 years with stage II lung adenocarcinoma.

In this sample, this clone turned up once. The chain has TRBV6-5 and TRBJ2-7; 8 positions match TRBD1. Germline V gene data show CDR1 as MNHEY and CDR2 as SVGAGI. CDR3 length equals 15 residues. The V gene end was trimmed by 5 bases and the J gene end by 3 bases; junction bases not matched to a gene: 9. CDR3: CASSPRQGSYYEQYF. For the CDR3, the DNA is TGTGCCAGCAGTCCCAGACAGGGGAGCTACTACGAGCAGTACTTC.

The CDR3 region has the DNA TGTGCCAGCAGATTGGACAGTAACACCGGGGAGCTGTTTTTT. Translating gives CASRLDSNTGELFF. The genes are TRBV7-6 and TRBJ2-2, with a weak D call TRBD1 (6 bases). The CDR3 has 14 residues. Germline CDR1 reads SGHVS; CDR2 reads FNYEAQ. V was cut by 6 bases and J by 2 bases, with 10 bases left in between.

The rearrangement uses TRBV7-3 and TRBJ2-1, with D hard to call. There are 15 residues in the CDR3. Deletions cut 5 bases from V and 0 bases from J, with 11 bases between. CDR1 and CDR2 from the germline V gene are SGHTA and FQGTGA. The CDR3 region is CASSPLSSSYNEQFF. CDR3 nucleotides: TGTGCCAGCAGCCCGTTATCGAGCTCCTACAATGAGCAGTTCTTC.

The V gene is TRBV28, the J gene TRBJ2-6; D perhaps matches TRBD1 (6 bases). Germline V gives CDR1 MDHEN, CDR2 SYDVKM. CDR3 length: 15 residues. With 8 bases removed from V and 0 bases from J, the gap between germline ends came to 11 bases. The CDR3 DNA sequence: TGTGCCAGCTGGGGGACAAACTCTGGGGCCAACGTCCTGACTTTC. Encoded protein: CASWGTNSGANVLTF.

The CDR3 DNA follows: TGTGCCAGCAGTTTCCGCGGGGGGCCGGGAGATACGCAGTATTTT. It translates to CASSFRGGPGDTQYF. The rearrangement joins TRBV27 to TRBJ2-3; 8 bases map to TRBD2. This CDR3 has 15 amino acids. Germline loops: CDR1 MNHEY, CDR2 SMNVEV (reference sequence). V lost 3 bases to trimming and J lost 5 bases; unmatched junction nucleotides: 7.

V and J are TRBV6-1 and TRBJ2-5; 7 bases agree with TRBD1. Germline CDR1 reads MNHNS; CDR2 reads SASEGT. This CDR3 has 13 residues. With V trimmed by 6 bases and J by 2 bases, 3 bases remained unmatched. The CDR3 sequence is CASSRDRQETQYF. CDR3 sequence (DNA): TGTGCCAGCAGCCGGGACAGACAAGAGACCCAGTACTTC.

The chain is built from TRBV18 and TRBJ1-2; TRBD1 might be the D (6 bases). Germline values: CDR1 KGHSH, CDR2 LQKENI. Trimming left V 3 bases short and J 3 bases short, with 14 bases between. CDR3 length: 15 amino acids. The CDR3 is CASSPTATGDYGYTF. The CDR3 region has the DNA TGTGCCAGCTCACCGACAGCGACAGGCGACTATGGCTACACCTTC.

The chain carries TRBV11-1 and TRBJ2-5; a weak D match, TRBD1 (6 bases). CDR3 length equals 13 residues. The V and J ends lost 5 bases and 4 bases respectively, with 11 bases between them. Germline V CDR1 and CDR2: SGHAT, FQDESV (reference sequence). CDR3 in amino acids: CASSNPGVETQYF. In DNA form, the CDR3 reads TGTGCCAGCAGCAACCCAGGGGTAGAGACCCAGTACTTC.

This chain connects TRBV5-5 to TRBJ2-5; maybe TRBD1 (6 bases). The CDR3 contains 14 residues. Trimming took off 2 bases at V and 5 bases at J, with 13 bases between the two ends. Germline assignment: CDR1 SGHKS and CDR2 YYEKEE (reference sequence). Here the CDR3 reads CASSFWGLGETQYF. CDR3 DNA sequence: TGTGCCAGCAGCTTTTGGGGGCTGGGGGAGACCCAGTACTTC.

This clone was observed once. CDR3 nucleotides: TGTGCCATCAGTGGGCGACTAGCCGAGTACGAGCAGTACTTC. It yields the protein CAISGRLAEYEQYF. This chain connects TRBV10-3 to TRBJ2-7; 7 bases agree with TRBD2. Trimming removed 4 bases from V and 4 bases from J; junction bases left unmatched: 7. The CDR3 extends over 14 amino acids. Germline lookup yields CDR1 ENHRY and CDR2 SYGVKD.

This chain connects TRBV30 to TRBJ2-2; either TRBD1 or TRBD2 may supply D (6 bases each). Germline loops: CDR1 GTSNPN, CDR2 SVGIG (reference sequence). Trimming stripped 3 bases from V and 6 bases from J, with 14 bases between. The CDR3 runs to 14 residues. CDR3 coding DNA: TGTGCCTGGAGGGAGGGGGTATTAGCCGGGGAGCTGTTTTTT. Protein: CAWREGVLAGELFF.

The V call is TRBV7-2, the J call TRBJ2-5; 15 bases are a match to TRBD2. Trimming took 5 bases from V and 4 from J; bases not matched to a gene: 11. In germline, CDR1 is SGHTA, CDR2 FQGNSA. The CDR3 is 18 amino acids. CDR3 nucleotide sequence: TGTGCCAGCAGCCCCAGAGTCCCGGGACTAGCGGGGGGAGAGACCCAGTACTTC. Translated: CASSPRVPGLAGGETQYF.

The chain uses TRBV19 and TRBJ2-3; D perhaps matches TRBD2 (5 bases). CDR1 and CDR2 from the germline V gene are LNHDA and SQIVND (reference sequence). This CDR3 has 13 amino acids. The V gene lost 8 bases and the J gene lost 0 bases, with 9 bases spanning the gap. The CDR3 spells CASGGSSTDTQYF. In DNA form, the CDR3 reads TGTGCCAGTGGAGGTAGTAGCACAGATACGCAGTATTTT.

The chain recombines TRBV7-8 with TRBJ2-3, with D uncertain. The length of the CDR3 is 12 residues. V was cut by 5 bases and J by 3 bases, with 6 bases left in between. Germline values: CDR1 SGHVS, CDR2 FQNEAQ. The CDR3 spells CASSLRTDTQYF. The CDR3 DNA reads TGTGCCAGCAGCCTTAGAACAGATACGCAGTATTTT. The full variable domain, its missing parts supplied by reference TRBV7-8 and TRBJ2-3, is GAGVSQSPRYKVAKRGQDVALRCDPISGHVSLFWYQQALGQGPEFLTYFQNEAQLDKSGLPSDRFFAERPEGSVSTLKIQRTQQEDSAVYLCASSLRTDTQYFGPGTRLTVL.

The chain carries TRBV7-2 and TRBJ2-3, with D perhaps matching TRBD1 or TRBD2 (6 bases each). Germline V gene sequence: CDR1 SGHTA, CDR2 FQGNSA. Trimming cost V 5 bases and J 2 bases, with 11 bases left between them. This CDR3 contains 14 residues. CDR3 coding DNA: TGTGCCAGCAGCCGTGGGGGGCACACAGATACGCAGTATTTT. Translating gives CASSRGGHTDTQYF.

The chain uses TRBV27 and TRBJ1-1; no clear D gene. This CDR3 spans 14 amino acids. The germline V and J ends were trimmed by 3 bases and 0 bases, with 8 bases remaining between them. CDR1 and CDR2 from the germline V gene are MNHEY and SMNVEV (reference sequence). CDR3 region: CASSFSSMNTEAFF. CDR3 DNA: TGTGCCAGCAGTTTCTCCAGTATGAACACTGAAGCTTTCTTT.

The chain is built from TRBV20-1 and TRBJ2-5; D gene unclear. The germline V gene has CDR1 DFQATT and CDR2 SNEGSKA (reference sequence). This CDR3 has 11 residues. Trimming cost V 8 bases and J 4 bases, with 11 bases left between them. CDR3 amino acids: CSSLGTETQYF. In nucleotides, the CDR3 is TGCAGTAGCCTCGGAACAGAGACCCAGTACTTC.

The chain combines TRBV6-4 with TRBJ2-3; 7 nucleotides agree with TRBD2. J lost 4 bases, V lost 3 bases, and 4 bases had no gene match. Germline loops: CDR1 MRHNA, CDR2 SNTAGT. The CDR3 sequence is 14 residues long. The CDR3 bases are TGTGCCAGCAGTGAAAGCGGGGAGGCAGATACGCAGTATTTT. As protein: CASSESGEADTQYF.

V and J are TRBV27 and TRBJ2-5; unclear D gene. Near its end, the DNA agrees better with TRBJ2-7, so the J call may be wrong. CDR1 and CDR2 from the germline V gene are MNHEY and SMNVEV (reference sequence). There are 13 residues in the CDR3. The CDR3 sequence: CASSLNAGYEQYF. CDR3 nucleotide sequence: TGTGCCAGCAGTTTAAACGCTGGTTACGAGCAGTACTTC.

The rearrangement joins TRBV2 to TRBJ2-2; D not certain. Germline V CDR1 and CDR2: SNHLY, FYNNEI. V was pared by 6 bases and J by 1 base, with 9 bases between. The CDR3 sequence is 14 residues long. The CDR3 here is CASRTWVNTGELFF. The CDR3 region has the DNA TGTGCCAGCAGGACCTGGGTGAACACCGGGGAGCTGTTTTTT.

This clone was counted once. The rearrangement joins TRBV10-3 to TRBJ2-7; TRBD1 aligns across 9 bases. The CDR3 has 15 residues. V shed 4 bases and J 3 bases; nucleotides not matched to a gene: 7. The germline V gene encodes CDR1 ENHRY and CDR2 SYGVKD. CDR3 sequence (DNA): TGTGCCATCAGTGGACAGGGGGGACTGGTCTACGAGCAGTACTTC. Translation: CAISGQGGLVYEQYF.

CDR3 protein: CASMRGNTGELFF. The CDR3 nucleotides are TGTGCCAGCATGAGAGGGAACACCGGGGAGCTGTTTTTT. The chain has TRBV27 and TRBJ2-2, with no clear D. V lost 7 bases to trimming and J lost 1 base, with 7 bases between them. Per the germline V gene, CDR1 is MNHEY and CDR2 is SMNVEV (reference sequence). This CDR3 contains 13 residues.

The chain couples TRBV6-6 to TRBJ1-5, with D unresolved. V was pared by 4 bases and J by 0 bases, with 10 bases between. Germline V gene lookup returns CDR1 MNHNY and CDR2 SVGAGI (reference sequence). The CDR3 runs 15 residues. The CDR3 nucleotides are TGTGCCAGCAGTTTAGGGCCGTATAGCAATCAGCCCCAGCATTTT. As protein: CASSLGPYSNQPQHF.

The rearrangement joins TRBV6-5 to TRBJ1-5; no clear D gene. The CDR3 loop spans 14 amino acids. V was pared by 5 bases and J by 1 base, with 9 bases between. Per the germline V gene, CDR1 is MNHEY and CDR2 is SVGAGI. DNA for the CDR3: TGTGCCAGCAGTCCGGGAGGAAGCAATCAGCCCCAGCATTTT. Amino acids: CASSPGGSNQPQHF.

This chain connects TRBV5-5 to TRBJ2-5; 8 bases fit TRBD2. Trimming at V came to 1 base and at J to 5 bases, leaving 4 bases not matched to a gene. Germline lookup yields CDR1 SGHKS and CDR2 YYEKEE (reference sequence). The CDR3 totals 14 residues. The DNA for the CDR3 is TGTGCCAGCAGCTTGACTAGCGGAGGGGAGACCCAGTACTTC. This translates into CASSLTSGGETQYF.

The chain recombines TRBV6-1 with TRBJ1-6; D gene uncertain. The CDR3 covers 14 residues. CDR1 MNHNS and CDR2 SASEGT come from the germline V gene. Trimming removed 1 base from V and 10 bases from J, with 11 bases in between. CDR3 DNA sequence: TGTGCCAGCAGTGAAGTTATCCCGGGATCACCCCTCCACTTT. Protein product: CASSEVIPGSPLHF.

The J gene is TRBJ2-1, the V gene TRBV7-9, with 11 bases fitting TRBD2. Germline V gene lookup returns CDR1 SEHNR and CDR2 FQNEAQ (reference sequence). The V and J ends lost 3 bases and 6 bases, in that order; junction bases with no gene match: 10. This CDR3 region has 17 residues. The chain's CDR3 is CASSFPPLAGEFNEQFF. Written as DNA, the CDR3 is TGTGCCAGCAGCTTCCCCCCACTAGCGGGGGAATTCAATGAGCAGTTCTTC.

CDR3 sequence: CASSIRDRGEGQPQHF. The CDR3 DNA reads as TGTGCCAGTAGTATACGGGACAGGGGAGAGGGACAGCCCCAGCATTTT. The genes are TRBV19 and TRBJ1-5; 10 positions agree with TRBD1. Germline loops: CDR1 LNHDA, CDR2 SQIVND (reference sequence). This CDR3 is built from 16 residues. The J segment lost 7 bases and the V segment lost 2 bases, leaving 8 bases of the junction unmatched.

This rearrangement joins TRBV29-1 to TRBJ2-2; 8 bases match TRBD1. Germline assignment: CDR1 SQVTM and CDR2 ANQGSEA. This CDR3 region has 16 residues. Trimming took 5 bases from V and 3 from J; bases not matched to a gene: 11. As DNA, the CDR3 is TGCAGCGTTTGGAAAAGGCAGGGGGCGGACACCGGGGAGCTGTTTTTT. It translates to CSVWKRQGADTGELFF.